One and the same sample provided the 20 T cell receptor beta chains below, sequenced in a study of human T cells and chemical hapten exposure. Each CDR3 protein gets one entry after TCRdb re-called the RACE reads with MiXCR. The sample records roughly 380,000 distinct CDR3 sequences, approximately 5% being singletons. The time point was: patch test 1, 2 weeks after DPC sensitization. Treatment specified: therapeutic diphenylcyclopropenone sensitization with weekly scalp DPC. The input for sequencing was whole blood, taken in connection with sensitization to the hapten diphenylcyclopropenone (DPC). These receptors came from a woman aged 45 to 65 with alopecia areata. Some clones in this sample may be carry-over from other donors' samples.

The sample holds many counts of this clonotype. V usage is TRBV2 and J usage is TRBJ1-5; D gene uncertain. The V end lost 8 bases, the J end lost 7 bases, and 9 bases lay between the germline ends. CDR3 length: 11 amino acids. The V gene's germline CDR1 is SNHLY and CDR2 FYNNEI. The CDR3 region is CASREGQPQHF. DNA for the CDR3: TGTGCCAGCCGAGAGGGACAGCCCCAGCATTTT.

This clonotype was counted ten times or more. The chain carries TRBV6-7 and TRBJ2-3; 14 positions match TRBD2. TRBV6-7 is identified as an open reading frame with a role that is uncertain. There are 15 residues in the CDR3. The V and J ends lost 8 bases and 8 bases, in that order; junction bases with no gene match: 9. The CDR3 region has the DNA TGTGCCAGCGATTATGGACTAGCGGGGGGCCGTACGCAGTATTTT. As protein: CASDYGLAGGRTQYF.

This clonotype was seen ten or more times. V is TRBV28 and J is TRBJ1-5; D is unresolved. Per germline, CDR1 MDHEN and CDR2 SYDVKM. The CDR3 totals 13 residues. V was clipped by 3 bases and J by 7 bases, with 10 bases between them. CDR3 nucleotide sequence: TGTGCCAGCAGTTTTCTCTCGGGGCAGCCCCAGCATTTT. Encoded protein: CASSFLSGQPQHF.

A word on this clonotype: This may come from a read error, since a much larger clone is one base off. This chain connects TRBV12-3 or TRBV12-4 to TRBJ1-2, with TRBD1 identical over 9 bases. The CDR3 has 15 residues. The CDR3 coding sequence is TGTGCCAGCAGTAACAGGGGGCAGGGGGACTATGGCCACACCTTC. This codes for CASSNRGQGDYGHTF.

This clonotype came up many times. J is TRBJ2-5 and V is TRBV28, with D hard to call. V was clipped by 6 bases and J by 3 bases, with 11 bases between them. Germline V gives CDR1 MDHEN, CDR2 SYDVKM. The CDR3 consists of 13 residues. The CDR3 here is CASRRSFEETQYF. The CDR3 nucleotides are TGTGCCAGCAGAAGGAGCTTCGAAGAGACCCAGTACTTC.

This clonotype was detected ten times or more. This rearrangement joins TRBV5-1 to TRBJ2-3, with TRBD2 identical over 9 bases. CDR1 and CDR2 from the germline V gene are SGHRS and YFSETQ. V lost 0 bases, J lost 2 bases, and 1 base stayed unmatched. This CDR3 comprises 15 residues. DNA of the CDR3: TGCGCCAGCAGCTTGGGACTAGCGGTCACAGATACGCAGTATTTT. Protein sequence: CASSLGLAVTDTQYF.

This clonotype was found many times. V gene TRBV12-5 combines with J gene TRBJ2-5; a weak D match, TRBD1 (6 bases). V was trimmed by 1 base and J by 0 bases, leaving 12 bases between them. The CDR3 is made up of 16 amino acids. The germline V gene encodes CDR1 LGHNT and CDR2 FRNRAP. The CDR3 region is CASGLAPDRYQETQYF. The CDR3 nucleotides are TGTGCTAGTGGTTTGGCACCCGACAGGTACCAAGAGACCCAGTACTTC.

This clonotype showed up just a few times. The rearrangement uses TRBV7-7 and TRBJ2-1, with TRBD2 as a possible D gene (6 bases). Germline V gene lookup returns CDR1 SSHAT and CDR2 FNYEAQ (reference sequence). The CDR3 length is 16 residues. V was cut by 1 base and J by 6 bases, with 16 bases left in between. The CDR3 region is CASSLELGGGSNEQFF. The CDR3 DNA reads as TGTGCCAGCAGCTTAGAACTGGGAGGAGGGTCCAATGAGCAGTTCTTC.

This clonotype showed up many times. For the CDR3, the DNA is TGTGCCATTGGCGGGTCTCCCAATCAGCCCCAGCATTTT. Amino acids: CAIGGSPNQPQHF. V usage is TRBV10-3 and J usage is TRBJ1-5; D not certain. The germline V gene encodes CDR1 ENHRY and CDR2 SYGVKD. Deletions cut 9 bases from V and 3 bases from J, with 12 bases between. CDR3 length equals 13 residues.

The chain combines TRBV20-1 with TRBJ2-3, with 10 bases that match TRBD1. This CDR3 region has 13 residues. V shed 4 bases, J shed 5 bases, and the junction held 3 bases outside the gene matches. Germline values: CDR1 DFQATT, CDR2 SNEGSKA (reference sequence). CDR3 bases: TGCAGTGCTAAGACAGGGGGCATAGATACGCAGTATTTT. Its protein product is CSAKTGGIDTQYF.

The count of this clonotype is one. The chain carries TRBV5-6 and TRBJ1-5; 7 positions agree with TRBD1. V lost 0 bases, J lost 3 bases, and 6 bases stayed unmatched. CDR3 length: 16 residues. In germline, CDR1 is SGHDT, CDR2 YYEEEE. The CDR3: CASSLEGAGINQPQHF. CDR3 bases: TGTGCCAGCAGCTTGGAGGGGGCCGGGATCAATCAGCCCCAGCATTTT.

The chain carries TRBV20-1 and TRBJ1-1; 7 nucleotides match TRBD1. Trimming at V came to 6 bases and at J to 3 bases, leaving 10 bases not matched to a gene. The length of the CDR3 is 14 residues. CDR1 and CDR2 (germline): DFQATT, SNEGSKA (reference sequence). Here the CDR3 reads CSALTTGLHTEAFF. CDR3 in DNA: TGCAGTGCATTAACGACAGGGTTGCACACTGAAGCTTTCTTT.

This sequence joins TRBV12-3 or TRBV12-4 and TRBJ2-3, with 8 positions matching TRBD1. This CDR3 contains 11 residues. The J segment lost 9 bases and the V segment lost 6 bases, leaving 2 bases of the junction unmatched. CDR3 in amino acids: CASRRTGTQYF. The CDR3 coding sequence is TGTGCCAGCAGGAGGACAGGGACGCAGTATTTT.

This clonotype was detected many times. The rearrangement links TRBV12-3 or TRBV12-4 to TRBJ1-1, with D possibly being TRBD1 (5 bases). CDR3 length equals 14 residues. Trimming left V 4 bases short and J 1 base short, with 10 bases between. In nucleotides, the CDR3 is TGTGCCAGCAGTTCCCGGGACGGGAACACTGAAGCTTTCTTT. Translated: CASSSRDGNTEAFF.

In its sample, this clonotype was seen many times. The chain combines TRBV4-3 with TRBJ2-1, with D unclear. Germline values: CDR1 LGHNA, CDR2 YSLEER. The CDR3 is 13 residues long. The ends were cut back, 1 base at V and 7 bases at J, with 8 bases in the middle. CDR3 residues: CASSQGLRNEQFF. The DNA of the CDR3 is TGCGCCAGCAGCCAAGGGCTAAGGAATGAGCAGTTCTTC.

This clonotype has a count of ten or more. J is TRBJ1-1 and V is TRBV4-3, with TRBD1 identical over 9 bases. Looked up from germline, CDR1 is LGHNA and CDR2 is YSLEER. The CDR3 extends over 16 amino acids. With V trimmed by 0 bases and J by 5 bases, 7 bases remained unmatched. This CDR3 is CASSQDGGQGGTEAFF. In DNA form, the CDR3 reads TGCGCCAGCAGCCAAGATGGGGGACAGGGCGGAACTGAAGCTTTCTTT.

This clonotype was detected a few times. The J gene is TRBJ2-3, the V gene TRBV27; 10 bases line up with TRBD2. The germline V gene has CDR1 MNHEY and CDR2 SMNVEV (reference sequence). The CDR3 runs to 16 residues. The V segment lost 4 bases and the J segment 2 bases; nucleotides outside the gene matches: 6. This CDR3 reads CASSSRTSGPTDTQYF. The CDR3 DNA reads TGTGCCAGCAGTTCTCGGACTAGCGGCCCCACAGATACGCAGTATTTT.

J is TRBJ1-5 and V is TRBV6-2 or TRBV6-3, with D possibly matching TRBD1 (5 bases). The germline CDR1 and CDR2 sequences are MNHEY and SVGEGT. The V gene lost 7 bases and the J gene lost 0 bases, with 13 bases spanning the gap. CDR3 size: 15 residues. CDR3 amino acids: CASTWDPDSNQPQHF. The DNA of the CDR3 is TGTGCCAGCACCTGGGACCCAGATAGCAATCAGCCCCAGCATTTT.

This clonotype turned up a few times. The genes are TRBV20-1 and TRBJ2-1; 14 bases are shared with TRBD2. CDR3 length: 16 amino acids. V trimming: 3 bases; J trimming: 5 bases; junction bases outside the gene matches: 6. Germline CDR1 DFQATT, CDR2 SNEGSKA (reference sequence). The CDR3: CSARGTSGSINNEQFF. In DNA, the CDR3 is TGCAGTGCTAGGGGGACTAGCGGGAGTATAAACAATGAGCAGTTCTTC.

In its sample, this clonotype was seen many times. This sequence joins TRBV21-1 and TRBJ1-2. TRBV21-1 is annotated as a pseudogene. The CDR3 loop spans 11 amino acids. CDR3 region: CARSEWRGYTF. CDR3 DNA sequence: TGTGCCAGGAGTGAGTGGCGTGGCTACACCTTC.